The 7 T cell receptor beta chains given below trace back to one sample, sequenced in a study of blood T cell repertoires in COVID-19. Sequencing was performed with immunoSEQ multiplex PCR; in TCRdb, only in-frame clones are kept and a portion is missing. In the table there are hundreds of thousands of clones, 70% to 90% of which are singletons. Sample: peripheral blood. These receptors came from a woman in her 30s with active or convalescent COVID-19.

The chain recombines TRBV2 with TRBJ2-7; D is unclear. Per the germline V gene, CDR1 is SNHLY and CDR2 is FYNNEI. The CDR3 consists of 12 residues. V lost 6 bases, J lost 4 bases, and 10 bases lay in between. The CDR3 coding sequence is TGTGCCAGCAGCTCTAACCGATACGAGCAGTACTTC. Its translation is CASSSNRYEQYF.

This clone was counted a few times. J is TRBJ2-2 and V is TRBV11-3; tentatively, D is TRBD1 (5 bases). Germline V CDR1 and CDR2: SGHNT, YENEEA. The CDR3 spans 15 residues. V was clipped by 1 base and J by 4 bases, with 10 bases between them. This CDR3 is CASSLAQGGTGELFF. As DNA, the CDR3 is TGTGCCAGCAGCTTAGCGCAGGGTGGCACCGGGGAGCTGTTTTTT.

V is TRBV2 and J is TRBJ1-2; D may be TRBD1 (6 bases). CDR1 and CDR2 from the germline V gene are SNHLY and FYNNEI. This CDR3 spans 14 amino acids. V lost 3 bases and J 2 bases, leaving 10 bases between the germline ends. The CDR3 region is CASSDRRGNYGYTF. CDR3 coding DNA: TGTGCCAGCAGTGATAGAAGGGGGAACTATGGCTACACCTTC.

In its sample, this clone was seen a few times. The CDR3 bases are TGTGCCAGCAGCCCCAAGGGGGCAGAGAACACTGAAGCTTTCTTT. It is translated as CASSPKGAENTEAFF. The chain is built from TRBV9 and TRBJ1-1; 7 bases fit TRBD1. This CDR3 is built from 15 residues. V lost 4 bases to trimming and J lost 1 base; unmatched junction nucleotides: 7. Germline values: CDR1 SGDLS, CDR2 YYNGEE. The whole variable domain, filled in from reference TRBV9 and TRBJ1-1, reads DSGVTQTPKHLITATGQRVTLRCSPRSGDLSVYWYQQSLDQGLQFLIQYYNGEERAKGNILERFSAQQFPDLHSELNLSSLELGDSALYFCASSPKGAENTEAFFGQGTRLTVV.

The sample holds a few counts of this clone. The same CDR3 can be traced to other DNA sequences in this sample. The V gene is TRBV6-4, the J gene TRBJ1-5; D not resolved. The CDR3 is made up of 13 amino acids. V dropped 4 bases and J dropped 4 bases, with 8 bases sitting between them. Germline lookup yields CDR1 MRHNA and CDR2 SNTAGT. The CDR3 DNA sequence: TGTGCCAGCAGTGCGGGAGATAATCAGCCCCAGCATTTT. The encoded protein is CASSAGDNQPQHF.

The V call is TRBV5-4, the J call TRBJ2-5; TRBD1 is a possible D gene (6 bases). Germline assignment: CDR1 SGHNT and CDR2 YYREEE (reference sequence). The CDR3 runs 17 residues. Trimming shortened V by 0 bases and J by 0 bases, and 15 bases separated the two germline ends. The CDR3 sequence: CASSLGQAKLYQETQYF. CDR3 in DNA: TGTGCCAGCAGCTTGGGACAGGCCAAACTTTACCAAGAGACCCAGTACTTC.

This CDR3 is CATSRGQAADTQYF. The CDR3 coding sequence is TGTGCCACCAGTCGCGGACAGGCTGCGGATACGCAGTATTTT. The gene calls are TRBV24-1 and TRBJ2-3; 7 bases map to TRBD1. V was pared by 6 bases and J by 6 bases, with 8 bases of the junction left unmatched. The germline gives CDR1 KGHDR, CDR2 SFDVKD. This CDR3 region has 14 residues.